This T cell receptor (beta chain) was observed in a study of response to subunit inactivated influenza vaccine. Study-wide results and caveats: New T cells are recruited in small numbers by each seasonal influenza vaccination, according to the authors' suggestion.

This clonotype has a count of ten or more. Antigen: not known. Germline CDR1 reads SGHAT; CDR2 reads FQNNGV. The CDR3 covers 14 residues. The V and J ends lost 2 bases and 3 bases respectively, with 11 bases between them. Each CDR3 protein is one row after TCRdb ran MiXCR on the RT-PCR reads. Of roughly 710,000 distinct CDR3 sequences listed, around 13% are singletons. The rearrangement joins TRBV11-2 to TRBJ2-7; D is unclear. The material sequenced was PBMCs from blood, taken less than 15 days before vaccination. The receptor comes from a man aged 50 or older who received an inactivated influenza vaccine. CDR3 protein: CASSLNDGNYEQYF. CDR3 coding DNA: TGTGCCAGCAGCTTAAATGACGGAAACTACGAGCAGTACTTC.